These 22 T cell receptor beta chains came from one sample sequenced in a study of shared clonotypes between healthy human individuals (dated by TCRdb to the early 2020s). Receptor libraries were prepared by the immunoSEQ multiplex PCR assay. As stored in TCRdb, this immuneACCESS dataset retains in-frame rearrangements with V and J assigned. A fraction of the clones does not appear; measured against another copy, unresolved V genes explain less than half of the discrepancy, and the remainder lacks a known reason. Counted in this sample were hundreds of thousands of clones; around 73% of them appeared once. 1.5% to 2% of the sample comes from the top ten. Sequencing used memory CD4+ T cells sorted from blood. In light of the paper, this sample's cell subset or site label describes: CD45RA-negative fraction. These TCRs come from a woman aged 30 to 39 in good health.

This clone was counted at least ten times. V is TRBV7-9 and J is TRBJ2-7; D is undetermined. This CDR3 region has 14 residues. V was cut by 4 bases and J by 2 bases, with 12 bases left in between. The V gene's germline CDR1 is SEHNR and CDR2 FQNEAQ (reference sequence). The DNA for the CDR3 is TGTGCCAGCAGCTCCAGCCGGGCCCCCTACGAGCAGTACTTC. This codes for CASSSSRAPYEQYF.

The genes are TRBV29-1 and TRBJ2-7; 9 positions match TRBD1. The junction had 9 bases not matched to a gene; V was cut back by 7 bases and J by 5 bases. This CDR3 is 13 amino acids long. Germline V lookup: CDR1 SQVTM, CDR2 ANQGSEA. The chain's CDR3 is CSAGWDRVDEQYF. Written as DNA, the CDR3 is TGCAGCGCAGGGTGGGACAGGGTCGACGAGCAGTACTTC.

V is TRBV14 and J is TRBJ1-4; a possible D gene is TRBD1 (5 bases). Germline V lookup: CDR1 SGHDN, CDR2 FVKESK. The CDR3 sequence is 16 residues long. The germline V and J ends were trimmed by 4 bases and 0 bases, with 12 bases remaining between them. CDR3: CASSLIGQATNEKLFF. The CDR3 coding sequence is TGTGCCAGCAGCCTCATAGGACAAGCAACTAATGAAAAACTGTTTTTT.

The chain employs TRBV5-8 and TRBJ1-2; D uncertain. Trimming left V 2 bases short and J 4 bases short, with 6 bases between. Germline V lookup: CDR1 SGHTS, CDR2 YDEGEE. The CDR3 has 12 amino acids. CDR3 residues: CASSFRGYGYTF. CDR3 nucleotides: TGTGCCAGCAGCTTCCGGGGCTATGGCTACACCTTC.

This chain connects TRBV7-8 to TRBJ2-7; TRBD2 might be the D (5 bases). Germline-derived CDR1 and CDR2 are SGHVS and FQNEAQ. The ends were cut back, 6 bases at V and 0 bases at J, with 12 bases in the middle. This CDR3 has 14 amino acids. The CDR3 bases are TGTGCCAGCAGGATGAGGGAAATCTCCTACGAGCAGTACTTC. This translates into CASRMREISYEQYF.

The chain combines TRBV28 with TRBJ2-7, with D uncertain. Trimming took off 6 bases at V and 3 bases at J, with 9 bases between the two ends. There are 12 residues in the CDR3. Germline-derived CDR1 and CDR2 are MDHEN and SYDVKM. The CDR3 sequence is CASSQLFYEQYF. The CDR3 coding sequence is TGTGCCAGCAGCCAACTCTTCTACGAGCAGTACTTC.

The CDR3 nucleotides are TGCACCGCGACCCCACGGGAGACCCAGTACTTC. Its translation is CTATPRETQYF. The genes are TRBV20-1 and TRBJ2-5; D is undetermined. The CDR3 covers 11 residues. Looked up from germline, CDR1 is DFQATT and CDR2 is SNEGSKA (reference sequence).

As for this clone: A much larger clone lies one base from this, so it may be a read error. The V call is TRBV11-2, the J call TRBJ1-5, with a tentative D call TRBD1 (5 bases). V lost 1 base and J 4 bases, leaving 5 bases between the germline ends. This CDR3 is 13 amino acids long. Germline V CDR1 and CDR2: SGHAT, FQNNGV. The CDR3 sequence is CASSLAGNQPQHF. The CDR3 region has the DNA TGTGCCAGCAGCTTAGCAGGGAATCAGCCCCAGCATTTT.

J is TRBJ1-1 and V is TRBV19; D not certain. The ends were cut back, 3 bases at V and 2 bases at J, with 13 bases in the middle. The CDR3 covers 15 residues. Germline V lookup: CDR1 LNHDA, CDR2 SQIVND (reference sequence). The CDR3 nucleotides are TGTGCCAGTAGTATCAAAAGGACGGATAACACTGAAGCTTTCTTT. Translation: CASSIKRTDNTEAFF.

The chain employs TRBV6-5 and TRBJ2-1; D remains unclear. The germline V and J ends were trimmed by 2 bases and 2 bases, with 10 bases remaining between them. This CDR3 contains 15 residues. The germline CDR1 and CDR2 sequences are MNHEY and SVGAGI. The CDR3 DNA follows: TGTGCCAGCAGTTACGATTACGGCCCCTACAATGAGCAGTTCTTC. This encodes CASSYDYGPYNEQFF.

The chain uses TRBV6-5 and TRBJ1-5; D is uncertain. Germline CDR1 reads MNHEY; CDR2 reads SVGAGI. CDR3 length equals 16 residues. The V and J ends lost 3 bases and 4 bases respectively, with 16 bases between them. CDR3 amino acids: CASSYLATEGNQPQHF. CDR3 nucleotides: TGTGCCAGCAGTTATCTGGCTACCGAGGGTAATCAGCCCCAGCATTTT.

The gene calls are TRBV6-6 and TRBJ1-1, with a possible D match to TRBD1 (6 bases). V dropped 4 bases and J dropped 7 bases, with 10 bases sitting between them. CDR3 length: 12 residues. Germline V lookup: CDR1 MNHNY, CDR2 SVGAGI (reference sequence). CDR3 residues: CASSSQGYEAFF. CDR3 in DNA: TGTGCCAGCAGTTCACAGGGCTATGAAGCTTTCTTT.

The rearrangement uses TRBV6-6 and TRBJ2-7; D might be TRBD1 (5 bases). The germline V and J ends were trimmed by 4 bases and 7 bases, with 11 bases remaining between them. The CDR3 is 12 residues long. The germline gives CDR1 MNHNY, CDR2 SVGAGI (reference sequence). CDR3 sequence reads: CASSLRGWEQYF. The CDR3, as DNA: TGTGCCAGCAGTTTAAGGGGTTGGGAGCAGTACTTC.

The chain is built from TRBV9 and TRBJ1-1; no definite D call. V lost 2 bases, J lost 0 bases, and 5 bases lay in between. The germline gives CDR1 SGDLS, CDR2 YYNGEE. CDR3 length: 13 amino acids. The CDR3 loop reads CASSVTMNTEAFF. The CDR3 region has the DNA TGTGCCAGCAGCGTTACAATGAACACTGAAGCTTTCTTT.

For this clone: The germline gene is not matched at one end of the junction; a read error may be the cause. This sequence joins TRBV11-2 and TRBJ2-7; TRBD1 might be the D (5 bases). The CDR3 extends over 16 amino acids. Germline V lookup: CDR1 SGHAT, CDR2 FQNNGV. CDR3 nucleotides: TGTGCCAGCAGGTTAGGGGCGAGGACCGAGCTTCCCGAGCAGTACTTC. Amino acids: CASRLGARTELPEQYF.

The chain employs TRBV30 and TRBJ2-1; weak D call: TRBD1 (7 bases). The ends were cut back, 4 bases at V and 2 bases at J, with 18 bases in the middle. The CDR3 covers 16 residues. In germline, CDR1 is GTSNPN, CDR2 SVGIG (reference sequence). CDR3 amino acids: CAWKGGPGGTYNEQFF. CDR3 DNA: TGTGCCTGGAAAGGGGGCCCCGGCGGGACCTACAATGAGCAGTTCTTC.

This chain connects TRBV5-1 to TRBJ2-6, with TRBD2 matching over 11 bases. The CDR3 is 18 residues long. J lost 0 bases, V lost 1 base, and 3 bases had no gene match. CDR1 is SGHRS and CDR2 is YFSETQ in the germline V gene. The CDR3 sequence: CASSLRLAGSSGANVLTF. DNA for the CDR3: TGCGCCAGCAGCTTGAGACTAGCGGGAAGCTCTGGGGCCAACGTCCTGACTTTC.

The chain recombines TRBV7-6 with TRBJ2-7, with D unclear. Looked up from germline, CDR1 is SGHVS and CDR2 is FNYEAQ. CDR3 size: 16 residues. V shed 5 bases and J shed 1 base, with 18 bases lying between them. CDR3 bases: TGTGCCAGCAGCCCCCGGAGAGCAATGGGTTCCTACGAGCAGTACTTC. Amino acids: CASSPRRAMGSYEQYF.

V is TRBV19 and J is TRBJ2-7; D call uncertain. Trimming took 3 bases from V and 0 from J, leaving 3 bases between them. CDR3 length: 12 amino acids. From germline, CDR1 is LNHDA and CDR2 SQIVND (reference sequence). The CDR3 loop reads CASSINSYEQYF. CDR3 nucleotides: TGTGCCAGTAGTATCAACTCCTACGAGCAGTACTTC.

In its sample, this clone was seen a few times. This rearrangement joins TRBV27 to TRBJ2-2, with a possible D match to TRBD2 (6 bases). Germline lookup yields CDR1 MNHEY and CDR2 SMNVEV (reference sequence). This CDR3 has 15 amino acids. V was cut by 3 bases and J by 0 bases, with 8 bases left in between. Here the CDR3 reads CASSFWGANTGELFF. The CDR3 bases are TGTGCCAGCAGTTTCTGGGGGGCGAACACCGGGGAGCTGTTTTTT.

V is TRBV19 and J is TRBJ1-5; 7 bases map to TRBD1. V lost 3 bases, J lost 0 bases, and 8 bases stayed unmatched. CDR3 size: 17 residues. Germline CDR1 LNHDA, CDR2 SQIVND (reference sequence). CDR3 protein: CASSILGTAYSNQPQHF. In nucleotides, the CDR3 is TGTGCCAGTAGTATTTTGGGGACAGCTTATAGCAATCAGCCCCAGCATTTT.

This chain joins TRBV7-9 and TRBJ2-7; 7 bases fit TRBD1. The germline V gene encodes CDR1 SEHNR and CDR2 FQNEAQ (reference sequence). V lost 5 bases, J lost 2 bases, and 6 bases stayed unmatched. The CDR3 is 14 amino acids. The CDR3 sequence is CASSQTGLPYEQYF. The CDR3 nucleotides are TGTGCCAGCAGCCAGACAGGGCTACCCTACGAGCAGTACTTC.